This is a list of T cell receptor beta chains from one sample in a study of blood T cell repertoires in COVID-19. Sequenced by immunoSEQ multiplex PCR; TCRdb stores in-frame clones only, minus some. Here the sample spans 200,000 to 250,000 clones, roughly 85% being singletons. The sequenced sample consisted of peripheral blood. The receptors come from a man aged 40-49 years with acute or convalescent COVID-19. Each CDR3 is given with its conserved first and last residue. D genes are given only for firm matches. The size of a clone is reported for some rows only, either as once, few or many, or as a class for expanded clones.

>.|TRBJ1-2|15|.|TRBV10-2
TGCGCCAGCAGTGAGCCCTCCCAGGGTGAAATAGGCTACACCTTC
CASSEPSQGEIGYTF
>TRBD2|TRBJ2-1|16|.|TRBV11-2
TGTGCCAGCAGTCCTAGCGGGGGGTTACTATACAATGAGCAGTTCTTC
CASSPSGGLLYNEQFF
>TRBD1|TRBJ1-1|15|once|TRBV15
TGTGCCACCAGCGCGACAGGGCTCTTAAACACTGAAGCTTTCTTT
CATSATGLLNTEAFF
>TRBD1|TRBJ1-2|14|.|TRBV10-3
TGTGCCATCAGTGCGGAACAGGGGAGCAGAGGCTACACCTTC
CAISAEQGSRGYTF
>TRBD1|TRBJ1-1|16|.|TRBV28
TGTGCCAGCAGTCGATCCGGGACAGGGGGGAACACTGAAGCTTTCTTT
CASSRSGTGGNTEAFF
>.|TRBJ1-1|14|few|TRBV7-2
TGTGCCAGCTCTCGGGACACAAAGAACACTGAAGCTTTCTTT
CASSRDTKNTEAFF
>.|TRBJ1-6|18|few|TRBV27
TGTGCCAGCAGTTCCACCATCGCCAAGGGCGGGAGAGGCTCACCCCTCCACTTT
CASSSTIAKGGRGSPLHF
>.|TRBJ1-5|17|.|TRBV5-1
TGCGCCAGCAGCCCCATAGACGAGGGTATCGACAATCAGCCCCAGCATTTT
CASSPIDEGIDNQPQHF
>TRBD1|TRBJ2-7|13|.|TRBV19
TGTGCCACCTCCGGGACAGGGGGGTACGAGCAGTACTTC
CATSGTGGYEQYF
>.|TRBJ1-5|15|.|TRBV7-2
TGTGCCAGCAGCTTAGATGGGGCTAGCAATCAGCCCCAGCATTTT
CASSLDGASNQPQHF
>TRBD1|TRBJ1-2|14|.|TRBV25-1
TGTGCCAGCTCAGCACCCGGGACAGGGAATGGCTACACCTTC
CASSAPGTGNGYTF
>.|TRBJ2-3|14|.|TRBV10-3
TGTGCCATCAGAGAGGCGGGGTCCCCAGATACGCAGTATTTT
CAIREAGSPDTQYF
>.|TRBJ1-1|13|.|TRBV14
TGTGCCAGCATGAGGGCGGGGGCAAAGGGAGCTTTCTTT
CASMRAGAKGAFF
>TRBD1|TRBJ1-3|15|once|TRBV6-5
TGTGCCAGCTGGGACAGGCAAAGCTCTGGAAACACCATATATTTT
CASWDRQSSGNTIYF
>.|TRBJ1-2|13|.|TRBV2
TGTGCCAGCAGTCTCCGCAGAAGGGAGGGCTACACCTTC
CASSLRRREGYTF
>.|TRBJ2-7|12|.|TRBV30
TGTGCCTGGAGTGGACAGATGTACGAGCAGTACTTC
CAWSGQMYEQYF
>TRBD2|TRBJ2-1|13|few|TRBV5-1
TGCGCCAGCAGCGGGGAGGGACTAGGCGAGCAGTTCTTC
CASSGEGLGEQFF
>.|TRBJ1-2|18|.|TRBV21-1
TGTGCCAGCAGCAAAGTGGTGACAGGGGGACTCAAAAACTATGGCTACACCTTC
CASSKVVTGGLKNYGYTF
>.|TRBJ1-2|14|.|TRBV27
TGTGCCAGCAGCCCACGACAGAATAACTATGGCTACACCTTC
CASSPRQNNYGYTF
>.|TRBJ2-1|15|once|TRBV5-4
TGTGCCAGCAGCGCGACACCTTTCTCCTACAATGAGCAGTTCTTC
CASSATPFSYNEQFF
>.|TRBJ1-1|16|.|TRBV15
TGTGCCACCAGCAGAGATGAGGCAGGGCTGCACACTGAAGCTTTCTTT
CATSRDEAGLHTEAFF
>.|TRBJ2-7|14|.|TRBV7-2
TGTGCCAGCAGCTTATTGGGCTTACTTTACGAGCAGTACTTC
CASSLLGLLYEQYF
>TRBD1|TRBJ1-5|15|.|TRBV5-8
TGTGCCAGCAGCCCCGGGACAGGGAAGGAACAGCCCCAGCATTTT
CASSPGTGKEQPQHF
>TRBD1|TRBJ1-2|15|.|TRBV5-4
TGTGCCAGCAGCTTGTTTGGGTTGACAGGGGCTGGCTACACCTTC
CASSLFGLTGAGYTF
>.|TRBJ1-1|14|few|TRBV9
TGTGCCAGCAGCGTAGACGCGGATAGGACTGAAGCTTTCTTT
CASSVDADRTEAFF
>.|TRBJ2-4|16|few|TRBV28
TGTGCCAGCAGTGCCCCCGGCGGGTTAGCCAAAAACATTCAGTACTTC
CASSAPGGLAKNIQYF
>TRBD1|TRBJ2-7|18|.|TRBV7-9
TGTGCCAGCAGCTCCATAACAAAACAGGGGGTCGCCACCTACGAGCAGTACTTC
CASSSITKQGVATYEQYF
>.|TRBJ2-7|14|once|TRBV28
TGTGCCAGCTACCCCGAGGGGGTTCTCTACGAGCAGTACTTC
CASYPEGVLYEQYF
>TRBD2|TRBJ2-7|14|.|TRBV5-1
TGCGCCAGCAGCTTTAGCGGGGTTACCTACGAGCAGTACTTC
CASSFSGVTYEQYF
>.|TRBJ1-1|11|.|TRBV29-1
TGCAGCGCAGAACAGAACACTGAAGCTTTCTTT
CSAEQNTEAFF
>.|TRBJ1-1|12|.|TRBV11-2
TGTGCCAGCAGCCTAAGAGGCACTGAAGCTTTCTTT
CASSLRGTEAFF
>TRBD2|TRBJ2-3|16|few|TRBV27
TGTGCCAGCAGTTTACTCGGGGGGGATCTGTGGGATACGCAGTATTTT
CASSLLGGDLWDTQYF
>TRBD2|TRBJ2-4|18|.|TRBV19
TGTGCCAGTAGTGGGCCAGCGGGGGGACCTATAGCCAAAAACATTCAGTACTTC
CASSGPAGGPIAKNIQYF
>.|TRBJ2-1|15|.|TRBV6-5
TGTGCCAGCAGTTACTCCCGCAACAGGGTAAATGAGCAGTTCTTC
CASSYSRNRVNEQFF
>.|TRBJ1-2|13|.|TRBV19
TGTGCCAGTAGTATGCAGGTTACCTATGGCTACACCTTC
CASSMQVTYGYTF